The 27 T cell receptor beta chains below come from one sample, sequenced in a study of patients and donors after allogeneic stem cell transplantation. A single record per CDR3 protein comes from TCRdb applying MiXCR to the RT-PCR reads. The sample comprises 150,000 to 200,000 distinct CDR3 sequences, 30% of which are singletons, and about 3.3% rests with the top ten. The sequencing sample was made of blood, either unsorted or a sorted T cell fraction (not recorded which). The receptors derive from a human donor who was either an allogeneic HSCT recipient or a stem cell or donor lymphocyte infusion donor (not recorded which). It is not recorded whose cells these are; they may come from a transplant donor.

This clonotype was observed a handful of times. The rearrangement links TRBV5-6 to TRBJ2-2; 7 bases match TRBD1. From germline, CDR1 is SGHDT and CDR2 YYEEEE. V dropped 0 bases and J dropped 6; count of bases not matched to a gene: 11. CDR3 size: 17 residues. The CDR3 DNA reads TGTGCCAGCAGCTTGGTGGTGACAGGGACGTATTCCGGGGAGCTGTTTTTT. This translates into CASSLVVTGTYSGELFF.

This chain links TRBV7-8 with TRBJ1-5, with 7 bases identical to TRBD1. This CDR3 comprises 14 residues. With 1 base clipped from V and 8 bases from J, the junction kept 5 bases outside the gene matches. Germline V lookup: CDR1 SGHVS, CDR2 FQNEAQ. The CDR3 loop reads CASSLDQGGKPQHF. The CDR3 bases are TGTGCCAGCAGCTTAGATCAGGGGGGCAAGCCCCAGCATTTT.

The J gene is TRBJ2-7, the V gene TRBV5-8; D may be TRBD1 or TRBD2 (5 bases each). The V and J ends lost 4 bases and 5 bases respectively, with 16 bases between them. The CDR3 has 14 amino acids. CDR1 and CDR2 (germline): SGHTS, YDEGEE. This chain's CDR3 is CASSRGTVRDEQYF. The CDR3 nucleotides read TGTGCCAGCAGCCGTGGGACCGTCCGGGACGAGCAGTACTTC. The full variable domain, completed using reference TRBV5-8 and TRBJ2-7, is EAGVTQSPTHLIKTRGQQATLRCSPISGHTSVYWYQQALGLGLQFLLWYDEGEERNRGNFPPRFSGRQFPNYSSELNVNALELEDSALYLCASSRGTVRDEQYFGPGTRLTVT.

V and J are TRBV10-3 and TRBJ2-3; D ambiguous. The CDR3 contains 13 residues. In germline, CDR1 is ENHRY, CDR2 SYGVKD. The germline V and J ends were trimmed by 0 bases and 6 bases, with 7 bases remaining between them. CDR3 amino acids: CAISESREDTQYF. DNA of the CDR3: TGTGCCATCAGTGAGTCCCGCGAGGATACGCAGTATTTT.

This clonotype was counted between two and nine times. This sequence joins TRBV11-2 and TRBJ1-1; weak D call: TRBD1 (5 bases). The length of the CDR3 is 14 residues. Germline CDR1 and CDR2: SGHAT and FQNNGV. The V gene lost 6 bases and the J gene lost 0 bases, with 11 bases spanning the gap. The chain's CDR3 is CASSYPGLNTEAFF. CDR3 bases: TGTGCCAGCAGTTATCCGGGGCTGAACACTGAAGCTTTCTTT.

V and J are TRBV5-1 and TRBJ2-1, with 13 bases lining up with TRBD2. Germline assignment: CDR1 SGHRS and CDR2 YFSETQ. V trimming: 4 bases; J trimming: 0 bases; junction bases outside the gene matches: 1. The CDR3 length is 16 residues. CDR3 loop: CASSRTSGSSYNEQFF. The CDR3 DNA follows: TGCGCCAGCAGCAGGACTAGCGGGAGCTCCTACAATGAGCAGTTCTTC.

This chain joins TRBV5-5 and TRBJ1-2; no clear D. This CDR3 spans 14 amino acids. Trimming removed 1 base from V and 1 base from J, with 8 bases in between. Germline values: CDR1 SGHKS, CDR2 YYEKEE (reference sequence). The CDR3 DNA reads as TGTGCCAGCAGCTTGTGGCTGTATAACTATGGCTACACCTTC. Translated: CASSLWLYNYGYTF.

The rearrangement joins TRBV10-3 to TRBJ2-7; TRBD1 might be the D (5 bases). Germline CDR1 ENHRY, CDR2 SYGVKD. V was clipped by 7 bases and J by 1 base, with 8 bases between them. The CDR3 consists of 12 residues. Here the CDR3 reads CAINTGSYEQYF. The CDR3 DNA sequence: TGTGCCATCAATACAGGTTCCTACGAGCAGTACTTC.

This clonotype was seen at least ten times. The chain links TRBV15 to TRBJ1-1; no reliable D call. Trimming pared 0 bases from V and 5 bases from J, leaving 4 bases between. This CDR3 contains 12 residues. CDR1 is LNHNV, CDR2 YYDKDF, per germline (reference sequence). DNA for the CDR3: TGTGCCACCAGCAGAGATTGGACTGAAGCTTTCTTT. Its translation is CATSRDWTEAFF.

This clonotype was observed at least ten times. The genes are TRBV5-1 and TRBJ1-2, with a possible D match to TRBD1 (6 bases). This CDR3 contains 14 residues. The ends were cut back, 3 bases at V and 4 bases at J, with 13 bases in the middle. Germline V CDR1 and CDR2: SGHRS, YFSETQ. The CDR3 loop is CASSSRGQLYGYTF. As DNA, the CDR3 is TGCGCCAGCAGCTCGCGAGGACAGCTCTATGGCTACACCTTC.

This clonotype showed up just a few times. The chain uses TRBV29-1 and TRBJ2-3, with TRBD2 matching 10 bases. Germline V lookup: CDR1 SQVTM, CDR2 ANQGSEA. CDR3 length: 16 amino acids. J was trimmed by 3 bases and V by 1 base; bases with no gene match: 7. DNA for the CDR3: TGCAGCGTTGAAGGACCGGCTAGCGGGAGAACAGATACGCAGTATTTT. As protein: CSVEGPASGRTDTQYF.

This clonotype was observed a handful of times. The rearrangement uses TRBV27 and TRBJ1-2, with 10 bases identical to TRBD1. CDR3 size: 15 residues. After removal of 4 bases from V and 6 bases from J, the junction contained 8 bases not matched to a gene. Germline V lookup: CDR1 MNHEY, CDR2 SMNVEV (reference sequence). The CDR3 region has the DNA TGTGCCAGCAGTTCATCGGGGACAGGGGTGGATGGCTACACCTTC. As protein: CASSSSGTGVDGYTF.

The genes are TRBV9 and TRBJ1-4; 7 bases are a match to TRBD1. After removal of 2 bases from V and 5 bases from J, the junction contained 9 bases not matched to a gene. Germline CDR1 is SGDLS and CDR2 is YYNGEE. This CDR3 is built from 16 residues. This chain's CDR3 is CASSVSPTGRNEKLFF. CDR3 DNA: TGTGCCAGCAGCGTTTCCCCGACAGGGCGGAATGAAAAACTGTTTTTT.

V usage is TRBV3-1 and J usage is TRBJ2-1, with a tentative D call TRBD2 (6 bases). There are 16 residues in the CDR3. Deletions cut 2 bases from V and 7 bases from J, with 18 bases between. The germline V gene encodes CDR1 LGHDT and CDR2 YNNKEL (reference sequence). CDR3 DNA sequence: TGTGCCAGCAGCCAATACTTAGCGGTTGAGCTTAATGAGCAGTTCTTC. Translated: CASSQYLAVELNEQFF.

The CDR3 region is CASSTEGAEQYF. DNA for the CDR3: TGCGCCAGCAGCACGGAAGGCGCAGAGCAGTACTTC. The chain has TRBV5-1 and TRBJ2-7; D uncertain. The CDR3 is 12 amino acids. The V gene lost 4 bases and the J gene lost 7 bases, with 12 bases spanning the gap. Germline CDR1 and CDR2: SGHRS and YFSETQ.

This clonotype has more than one count but fewer than ten. This chain uses TRBV20-1 with TRBJ2-1; 7 bases align to TRBD2. Per the germline V gene, CDR1 is DFQATT and CDR2 is SNEGSKA (reference sequence). This CDR3 spans 11 amino acids. Germline trimming cut 0 bases from V and 12 bases from J; bases unmatched to any gene: 2. The CDR3 region has the DNA TGCAGTGCTAGAGACACGGGGGGGCAGTTCTTC. Its translation: CSARDTGGQFF.

The CDR3, as DNA: TGCGCCAGCAGCTTGGGACCAGGGAGGAGCTCCTACGAGCAGTACTTC. This encodes CASSLGPGRSSYEQYF. The chain employs TRBV5-1 and TRBJ2-7; tentatively, D is TRBD2 (6 bases). Germline lookup yields CDR1 SGHRS and CDR2 YFSETQ. Trimming cost V 0 bases and J 0 bases, with 13 bases left between them. CDR3 length: 16 amino acids.

This chain connects TRBV5-1 to TRBJ2-5; D unresolved. This CDR3 contains 14 residues. Germline CDR1 SGHRS, CDR2 YFSETQ. Trimming removed 1 base from V and 7 bases from J, with 14 bases in between. The CDR3 loop reads CASSLTELWGTQYF. CDR3 sequence (DNA): TGCGCCAGCAGCTTGACAGAACTATGGGGGACCCAGTACTTC.

This clonotype was recorded a few times. The chain has TRBV7-8 and TRBJ2-2; weak D call: TRBD2 (5 bases). Germline assignment: CDR1 SGHVS and CDR2 FQNEAQ. The V gene lost 3 bases and the J gene lost 7 bases, with 12 bases spanning the gap. CDR3 length: 14 residues. The CDR3 spells CASSFGLTVGELFF. In nucleotides, the CDR3 is TGTGCCAGCAGCTTCGGACTCACAGTCGGGGAGCTGTTTTTT. Full variable domain (remainder filled in from reference TRBV7-8 and TRBJ2-2): GAGVSQSPRYKVAKRGQDVALRCDPISGHVSLFWYQQALGQGPEFLTYFQNEAQLDKSGLPSDRFFAERPEGSVSTLKIQRTQQEDSAVYLCASSFGLTVGELFFGEGSRLTVL.

The sample holds a few counts of this clonotype. This rearrangement joins TRBV6-6 to TRBJ1-2; TRBD1 agrees at 7 bases. Per germline, CDR1 MNHNY and CDR2 SVGAGI (reference sequence). There are 17 residues in the CDR3. The V segment lost 0 bases and the J segment 5 bases; nucleotides outside the gene matches: 12. The CDR3 DNA sequence: TGTGCCAGCAGTTACTCGGGAGGGACAGCCTTGGGATATGGCTACACCTTC. Translation gives CASSYSGGTALGYGYTF.

A few counts support this clonotype. Written as DNA, the CDR3 is TGTGCCAGCAGCTTAGACGGGACCAATAATTCACCCCTCCACTTT. Translation gives CASSLDGTNNSPLHF. The V gene is TRBV7-9, the J gene TRBJ1-6; the D gene is possibly TRBD1 (5 bases). The CDR3 sequence is 15 residues long. Germline V lookup: CDR1 SEHNR, CDR2 FQNEAQ (reference sequence). V lost 1 base to trimming and J lost 5 bases, with 9 bases between them.

The chain is built from TRBV7-9 and TRBJ2-1; 9 bases map to TRBD2. V was clipped by 2 bases and J by 11 bases; unmatched bases: 7. Germline lookup yields CDR1 SEHNR and CDR2 FQNEAQ (reference sequence). This CDR3 is built from 14 residues. The CDR3 region has the DNA TGTGCCAGCAGCTTAAGCGCCGGACTAGCGCAGCAGTTCTTC. Translating it yields CASSLSAGLAQQFF.

There are a few counts of this clonotype. The rearrangement uses TRBV6-6 and TRBJ1-2; possible D gene TRBD1, 5 bases. Trimming took 5 bases from V and 0 from J, leaving 16 bases between them. The CDR3 contains 16 residues. Germline CDR1 is MNHNY and CDR2 is SVGAGI (reference sequence). Written as DNA, the CDR3 is TGTGCCAGCAGTCGTTCTGGGGGGTCAACTAACTATGGCTACACCTTC. It yields the protein CASSRSGGSTNYGYTF.

This clonotype was found many times. The chain uses TRBV7-2 and TRBJ1-5, with a weak D call TRBD1 (6 bases). CDR3 length: 15 residues. V was trimmed by 5 bases and J by 0 bases, leaving 11 bases between them. Germline V lookup: CDR1 SGHTA, CDR2 FQGNSA. The CDR3 spells CASSQQGYSNQPQHF. CDR3 nucleotide sequence: TGTGCCAGCAGCCAACAGGGTTATAGCAATCAGCCCCAGCATTTT. The variable domain in full, completed from reference TRBV7-2 and TRBJ1-5, reads GAGVSQSPSNKVTEKGKDVELRCDPISGHTALYWYRQSLGQGLEFLIYFQGNSAPDKSGLPSDRFSAERTGGSVSTLTIQRTQQEDSAVYLCASSQQGYSNQPQHFGDGTRLSIL.

There are a few counts of this clonotype. The chain uses TRBV12-3 or TRBV12-4 and TRBJ2-5, with 7 bases lining up with TRBD1. Trimming at V came to 10 bases and at J to 6 bases, leaving 11 bases not matched to a gene. The CDR3 extends over 13 amino acids. DNA for the CDR3: TGTGCCACTTCACCCGGGACAGTACAGACCCAGTACTTC. Protein: CATSPGTVQTQYF.

Only a few counts were recorded for this clonotype. The gene calls are TRBV16 and TRBJ2-5; a weak D match, TRBD2 (6 bases). Per germline, CDR1 KGHSY and CDR2 FQNENV. The CDR3 has 14 amino acids. Deletions cut 5 bases from V and 5 bases from J, with 15 bases between. CDR3 protein: CASSEAGIWETQYF. The CDR3 DNA reads TGTGCCAGCAGCGAGGCGGGGATTTGGGAGACCCAGTACTTC.

This clonotype has more than one count but fewer than ten. This sequence joins TRBV29-1 and TRBJ2-6, with D possibly matching TRBD1 (6 bases). The CDR3 spans 14 residues. Germline assignment: CDR1 SQVTM and CDR2 ANQGSEA. Trimming pared 4 bases from V and 3 bases from J, leaving 10 bases between. CDR3 region: CSVVGAHGANVLTF. In DNA, the CDR3 is TGCAGCGTTGTGGGGGCGCATGGGGCCAACGTCCTGACTTTC.